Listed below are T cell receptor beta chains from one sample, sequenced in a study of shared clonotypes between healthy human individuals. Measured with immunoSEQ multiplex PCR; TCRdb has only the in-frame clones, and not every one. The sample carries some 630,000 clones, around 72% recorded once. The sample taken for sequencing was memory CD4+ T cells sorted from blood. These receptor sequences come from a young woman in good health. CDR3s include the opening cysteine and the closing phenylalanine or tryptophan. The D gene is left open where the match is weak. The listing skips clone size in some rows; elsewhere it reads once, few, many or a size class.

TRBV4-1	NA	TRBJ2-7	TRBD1	TGCGCCAGCAGCCGCAACTCAGGACAGGGGATTTTCTACGAGCAGTACTTC	CASSRNSGQGIFYEQYF
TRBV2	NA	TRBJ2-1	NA	TGTGCCAGCAGTGATCAGGGTAGCTCCTACAATGAGCAGTTCTTC	CASSDQGSSYNEQFF
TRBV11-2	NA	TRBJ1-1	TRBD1	TGTGCCAGCAGCACCCGGGACAGGGGGCGCGGGACTGAAGCTTTCTTT	CASSTRDRGRGTEAFF
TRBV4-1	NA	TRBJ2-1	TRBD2	TGCGCCAGCAGCCAAGGGCTAGCGGGAGCCTACAATGAGCAGTTCTTC	CASSQGLAGAYNEQFF
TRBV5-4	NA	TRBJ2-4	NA	TGTGCCAGCAGCCCGCGATTGACAGTAGCCAAAAACATTCAGTACTTC	CASSPRLTVAKNIQYF
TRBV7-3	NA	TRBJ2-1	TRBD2	TGTGCCAGCAGCTCCGGGACTAGCGGCAATGAGCAGTTCTTC	CASSSGTSGNEQFF
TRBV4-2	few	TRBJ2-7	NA	TGTGCCAGCAGCCAAGGGCTCACTGGCGGAAGCTCCTACGAGCAGTACTTC	CASSQGLTGGSSYEQYF
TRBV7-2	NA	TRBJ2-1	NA	TGTGCCAGCAGCCCGACCGCCTTAACATTACGTGAGCAGTTCTTC	CASSPTALTLREQFF
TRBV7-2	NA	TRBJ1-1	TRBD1	TGTGCCAGCAGCTTAACAGGGGGCACTGAAGCTTTCTTT	CASSLTGGTEAFF
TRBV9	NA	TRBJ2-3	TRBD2	TGTGCCAGCAGCGTTAGCGGGAAGTTGGATACGCAGTATTTT	CASSVSGKLDTQYF
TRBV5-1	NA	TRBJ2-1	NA	TGCGCCAGCAGCTTCGAGGGGCGGTTCGACAATGAGCAGTTCTTC	CASSFEGRFDNEQFF
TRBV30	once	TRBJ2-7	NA	TGTGCTATCCTCCCCCACGAGCAGTACTTC	CAILPHEQYF
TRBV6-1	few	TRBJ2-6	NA	TGTGCCAGCTCGGCCCTCTCTGGGGCCAACGTCCTGACTTTC	CASSALSGANVLTF
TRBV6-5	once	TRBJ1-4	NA	TGTGCCAGCAGTTTGGCGAGTGGAGGTGAAAAACTGTTTTTT	CASSLASGGEKLFF
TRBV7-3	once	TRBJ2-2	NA	TGTGCCAGCAGCGTGGCGAGGACGAGCACCGGGGAGCTGTTTTTT	CASSVARTSTGELFF
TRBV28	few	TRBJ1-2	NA	TGTGCCAGCAATAGTCTCCCTAACTATGGCTACACCTTC	CASNSLPNYGYTF
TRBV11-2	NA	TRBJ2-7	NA	TGTGCCAGCAGCCACCTAGACCGTATCTACGAGCAGTACTTC	CASSHLDRIYEQYF
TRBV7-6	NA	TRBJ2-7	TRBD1	TGTGCCAGCAGCTTAGAGACAGGGACCTCCTACGAGCAGTACTTC	CASSLETGTSYEQYF
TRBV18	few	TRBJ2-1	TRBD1	TGTGCCAGCTCACCCGGGACAGGGACCTACAATGAGCAGTTCTTC	CASSPGTGTYNEQFF
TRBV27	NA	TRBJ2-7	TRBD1	TGTGCCAGCAGTATAGTTTCAGGGGGCTCTAATCTCTACGAGCAGTACTTC	CASSIVSGGSNLYEQYF
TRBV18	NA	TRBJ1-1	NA	TGTGCCAGCTCACCCTTGACAAGAAACACTGAAGCTTTCTTT	CASSPLTRNTEAFF
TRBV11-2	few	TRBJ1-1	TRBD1	TGTGCCAGCAGCCTACGGACAGGGATAGTCGGTGAAGCTTTCTTT	CASSLRTGIVGEAFF
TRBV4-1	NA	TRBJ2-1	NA	TGCGCCAGCAGCGGGTGGTCCCACAATGAGCAGTTCTTC	CASSGWSHNEQFF
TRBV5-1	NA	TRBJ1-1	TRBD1	TGCGCCAGCAGCCGGACAGGTCTTAGGACTGAAGCTTTCTTT	CASSRTGLRTEAFF
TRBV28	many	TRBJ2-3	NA	TGTGCCAGCAGTTTTTCGGGGCGGGGAAGATCTAGCACAGATACGCAGTATTTT	CASSFSGRGRSSTDTQYF